The source of this T cell receptor (beta chain) is a study of control samples from healthy donors and cancer patients. Profiled with immunoSEQ multiplex PCR; TCRdb holds only in-frame clones, not every one. The table includes 150,000 or so clones, about 91% detected once. Germline lookup yields CDR1 MGHRA and CDR2 YSYEKL. The CDR3 has 16 amino acids. V was trimmed by 2 bases and J by 5 bases, leaving 18 bases between them. The source is a woman between 25 and 40 years old in good health. The V gene is TRBV4-1, the J gene TRBJ1-1, with a possible D match to TRBD1 (6 bases). Sequenced sample: blood. CDR3 sequence reads: CASSQSNDRRGTEAFF. CDR3 DNA sequence: TGCGCCAGCAGCCAAAGTAATGACAGGAGAGGAACTGAAGCTTTCTTT.